This T cell receptor beta chain was retrieved from a study of blood T cell repertoires in COVID-19. The CDR3 has 15 amino acids. From germline, CDR1 is MNHEY and CDR2 SMNVEV (reference sequence). Trimming removed 3 bases from V and 2 bases from J, with 10 bases in between. Per the original data handling: Using reference gene primer amplification, nucleated cell counts were estimated. This table comes from immunoSEQ multiplex PCR, and its TCRdb copy is limited to in-frame clones, with some not included. D and trimming were read from the DNA, whereas the V and J calls and clone size are those reported in that table. The sample shows approximately 280,000 clones, around 85% of them seen only once. Those enrolled, adults aged about 18 to 89 years, came from some 25 US areas. All recovered Cohort 3 donors got two negative PCRs, got clearance, or saw symptom resolution.

Sequenced input: PBMCs or T cells enriched from blood (not recorded which). The gene calls are TRBV27 and TRBJ1-4; a possible D gene is TRBD1 (5 bases). This TCR came from a woman between 50 and 59 years old who had recovered from COVID-19. The CDR3 loop is CASSFQGMTNEKLFF. The CDR3 DNA sequence: TGTGCCAGCAGTTTCCAGGGCATGACTAATGAAAAACTGTTTTTT.